Listed here are 31 T cell receptor beta chains from one sample, sequenced in a study of beta chain features in type 1 diabetes. These receptors lack a known antigen. Study-wide results and caveats: Moderately but significantly shorter TCRB CDR3s were found in Type 1 diabetes patients in all four CD4+ subsets.

Expressed TCRB transcripts got sequenced, as all isolated RNA was reverse transcribed. Using immunoSEQ multiplex PCR, the repertoire was profiled, and TCRdb retains in-frame clones only, with some absent. This sample yields tens of thousands of clones, of which around 49% are seen a single time; 0.55% to 0.8% belongs to the top ten. Input material: central memory CD4+ T cells from blood. The receptor set was obtained from a man under 40 with type 1 diabetes.

The chain joins TRBV5-1 to TRBJ2-5, with TRBD1 identical over 7 bases. Germline V CDR1 and CDR2: SGHRS, YFSETQ. V was clipped by 3 bases and J by 2 bases; unmatched bases: 13. This CDR3 region has 17 residues. DNA for the CDR3: TGCGCCAGCAGCTCGAGAAGTGGACAGGCCTCACAAGAGACCCAGTACTTC. This codes for CASSSRSGQASQETQYF. The full variable domain, completed using reference TRBV5-1 and TRBJ2-5, is KAGVTQTPRYLIKTRGQQVTLSCSPISGHRSVSWYQQTPGQGLQFLFEYFSETQRNKGNFPGRFSGRQFSNSRSEMNVSTLELGDSALYLCASSSRSGQASQETQYFGPGTRLLVL.

J is TRBJ2-7 and V is TRBV29-1; 10 bases line up with TRBD1. The CDR3 is 13 amino acids. With 7 bases clipped from V and 2 bases from J, the junction kept 5 bases outside the gene matches. Germline V CDR1 and CDR2: SQVTM, ANQGSEA. Written as DNA, the CDR3 is TGCAGCGCCCGGGGGACAGGGGCCTACGAGCAGTACTTC. Its translation: CSARGTGAYEQYF.

The CDR3 sequence is CASSPRGAVDTEAFF. CDR3 nucleotides: TGTGCCAGCTCACCACGCGGGGCCGTGGACACTGAAGCTTTCTTT. This chain connects TRBV18 to TRBJ1-1; a weak D match, TRBD1 (5 bases). The germline V gene has CDR1 KGHSH and CDR2 LQKENI. The CDR3 sequence is 15 residues long. V lost 1 base to trimming and J lost 3 bases, with 12 bases between them. The full variable domain, rest sourced from reference TRBV18 and TRBJ1-1, is NAGVMQNPRHLVRRRGQEARLRCSPMKGHSHVYWYRQLPEEGLKFMVYLQKENIIDESGMPKERFSAEFPKEGPSILRIQQVVRGDSAAYFCASSPRGAVDTEAFFGQGTRLTVV.

V usage is TRBV6-5 and J usage is TRBJ1-2; D is ambiguous. Germline loops: CDR1 MNHEY, CDR2 SVGAGI. The CDR3 consists of 14 residues. V lost 7 bases and J lost 3, with 15 bases in between. CDR3 in amino acids: CASTPGGQYYGYTF. CDR3 bases: TGTGCCAGCACACCGGGAGGGCAGTACTATGGCTACACCTTC.

This clone was counted between two and nine times. The V gene is TRBV14, the J gene TRBJ2-1; 7 nucleotides align to TRBD1. V was clipped by 3 bases and J by 8 bases; unmatched bases: 13. The germline CDR1 and CDR2 sequences are SGHDN and FVKESK. The CDR3 contains 16 residues. CDR3 sequence (DNA): TGTGCCAGCAGCCAGGCCGGGAAAAGGGGGCCCGATGAGCAGTTCTTC. It translates to CASSQAGKRGPDEQFF.

CDR3 nucleotide sequence: TGTGCCAGCAGCTTAACGGAGTTTGGAAACACCATATATTTT. Protein: CASSLTEFGNTIYF. The chain joins TRBV7-6 to TRBJ1-3; D ambiguous. Germline-derived CDR1 and CDR2 are SGHVS and FNYEAQ. V was trimmed by 2 bases and J by 3 bases, leaving 8 bases between them. This CDR3 spans 14 amino acids.

The CDR3 loop reads CASSLERVSGELFF. DNA for the CDR3: TGTGCCAGCAGCTTGGAGAGGGTATCCGGGGAGCTGTTTTTT. The V gene is TRBV7-2, the J gene TRBJ2-2, with TRBD2 as a possible D gene (5 bases). The CDR3 has 14 residues. The V end was cut by 3 bases, the J end by 6 bases, with 11 bases between. Germline V CDR1 and CDR2: SGHTA, FQGNSA.

The chain is built from TRBV5-4 and TRBJ2-5; 10 bases are shared with TRBD2. CDR3 size: 14 residues. Germline lookup yields CDR1 SGHNT and CDR2 YYREEE (reference sequence). V lost 9 bases and J lost 6; bases outside the gene matches: 11. CDR3 protein: CATTDSGGAKTQYF. CDR3 nucleotides: TGTGCCACTACGGACAGCGGGGGGGCGAAGACCCAGTACTTC.

This clone was recorded once. The chain carries TRBV2 and TRBJ2-5, with 8 positions matching TRBD2. CDR1 is SNHLY and CDR2 is FYNNEI in the germline V gene. J lost 5 bases, V lost 1 base, and 18 bases had no gene match. This CDR3 region has 19 residues. Here the CDR3 reads CASSEGWGRGENIGETQYF. The DNA of the CDR3 is TGTGCCAGCAGTGAAGGTTGGGGGCGGGGGGAAAATATTGGGGAGACCCAGTACTTC.

In its sample, this clone was seen a few times. This sequence joins TRBV6-1 and TRBJ1-1; D ambiguous. Germline CDR1 and CDR2: MNHNS and SASEGT. V was cut by 6 bases and J by 3 bases, with 14 bases left in between. This CDR3 region has 14 residues. CDR3 region: CASSAARWDTEAFF. Here the CDR3 DNA reads TGTGCCAGCAGCGCGGCCCGCTGGGACACTGAAGCTTTCTTT.

The chain links TRBV29-1 to TRBJ1-2, with 7 positions matching TRBD1. V trimming: 8 bases; J trimming: 3 bases; junction bases outside the gene matches: 3. Germline CDR1 SQVTM, CDR2 ANQGSEA. This CDR3 spans 11 amino acids. Written as DNA, the CDR3 is TGCAGCTTAGGACAGGACTATGGCTACACCTTC. It encodes CSLGQDYGYTF.

In this sample, this clone turned up a few times. J is TRBJ2-3 and V is TRBV18; D may be TRBD2 (5 bases). The V end lost 6 bases, the J end lost 5 bases, and 18 bases lay between the germline ends. The CDR3 runs 15 residues. In germline, CDR1 is KGHSH, CDR2 LQKENI. CDR3 DNA sequence: TGTGCCAGCTCCCCGAAAGCCGGGGAAGGAGATACGCAGTATTTT. Residues: CASSPKAGEGDTQYF.

The count of this clone is one. The chain is built from TRBV30 and TRBJ1-6; D unresolved. Germline CDR1 GTSNPN, CDR2 SVGIG (reference sequence). This CDR3 contains 16 residues. Trimming cost V 5 bases and J 5 bases, with 19 bases left between them. Here the CDR3 reads CAWQNLGELDNSPLHF. The CDR3 nucleotides are TGTGCCTGGCAAAATCTCGGGGAATTGGATAATTCACCCCTCCACTTT.

The rearrangement uses TRBV11-2 and TRBJ2-7, with D tentatively TRBD1 (5 bases). Germline V gene data show CDR1 as SGHAT and CDR2 as FQNNGV. Trimming pared 9 bases from V and 6 bases from J, leaving 15 bases between. The CDR3 loop spans 12 amino acids. This CDR3 reads CASDSLGREQYF. Written as DNA, the CDR3 is TGTGCCAGTGACAGCCTGGGGCGCGAGCAGTACTTC.

The chain has TRBV5-1 and TRBJ2-1, with a tentative D call TRBD1 (6 bases). CDR3 length: 15 residues. Germline loops: CDR1 SGHRS, CDR2 YFSETQ. Trimming removed 6 bases at V and 1 base at J, with 14 bases between. CDR3 nucleotide sequence: TGCGCCAGCAACCCACAGGGTTATTCCTACAATGAGCAGTTCTTC. Translated: CASNPQGYSYNEQFF.

In its sample, this clone was seen once. The chain employs TRBV5-1 and TRBJ2-1, with 7 bases matching TRBD2. The germline CDR1 and CDR2 sequences are SGHRS and YFSETQ. The V gene end was trimmed by 5 bases and the J gene end by 5 bases; junction bases not matched to a gene: 7. The CDR3 spans 14 residues. CDR3 sequence (DNA): TGCGCCAGCAGGTCCGGGACTACTAACAATGAGCAGTTCTTC. Protein: CASRSGTTNNEQFF.

Only a few counts were recorded for this clone. This chain connects TRBV5-4 to TRBJ1-4; D gene unclear. Trimming stripped 1 base from V and 7 bases from J, with 8 bases between. There are 13 residues in the CDR3. The germline CDR1 and CDR2 sequences are SGHNT and YYREEE (reference sequence). The CDR3 loop is CASSLFAGEKLFF. As DNA, the CDR3 is TGTGCCAGCAGCTTGTTCGCAGGTGAAAAACTGTTTTTT.

The V and J genes are TRBV11-1 and TRBJ2-1; 8 bases map to TRBD1. Germline assignment: CDR1 SGHAT and CDR2 FQDESV (reference sequence). The CDR3 sequence is 17 residues long. The J segment lost 4 bases and the V segment lost 5 bases, leaving 13 bases of the junction unmatched. This CDR3 reads CASSPGTGGNSYNEQFF. As DNA, the CDR3 is TGTGCCAGCAGCCCGGGGACAGGCGGCAATTCGTACAATGAGCAGTTCTTC.

In this sample, this clone turned up once. The genes are TRBV10-3 and TRBJ2-3; D remains unclear. Trimming shortened V by 3 bases and J by 6 bases, and 7 bases separated the two germline ends. Germline V CDR1 and CDR2: ENHRY, SYGVKD. The CDR3 covers 12 residues. The DNA of the CDR3 is TGTGCCATCAGTGATAATATGGATACGCAGTATTTT. Translation gives CAISDNMDTQYF.

The gene calls are TRBV4-3 and TRBJ2-7, with 9 bases lining up with TRBD1. The germline V gene encodes CDR1 LGHNA and CDR2 YSLEER. V shed 4 bases and J 3 bases; nucleotides not matched to a gene: 4. The CDR3 is made up of 14 amino acids. This CDR3 reads CASSRGTGNYEQYF. The CDR3 nucleotides read TGCGCCAGCAGCCGTGGGACAGGGAACTACGAGCAGTACTTC.

The V and J genes are TRBV27 and TRBJ1-1; 7 bases align to TRBD1. The CDR3 spans 14 residues. From germline, CDR1 is MNHEY and CDR2 SMNVEV (reference sequence). Unmatched junction bases numbered 5, after V lost 6 bases and J lost 1 base. The DNA of the CDR3 is TGTGCCAGCAGGGCAGGGGGGACGAACACTGAAGCTTTCTTT. Protein sequence: CASRAGGTNTEAFF.

This clone was detected only a few times. The rearrangement uses TRBV18 and TRBJ2-3; 14 bases are a match to TRBD2. Trimming cost V 2 bases and J 2 bases; bases outside gene matches: 12. This CDR3 region has 20 residues. Germline V CDR1 and CDR2: KGHSH, LQKENI. In DNA form, the CDR3 reads TGTGCCAGCTCACCAATCAGACTAGCGGGGGGGCCGTGGAACACAGATACGCAGTATTTT. Translating gives CASSPIRLAGGPWNTDTQYF.

The chain is built from TRBV11-2 and TRBJ2-3; D not certain. This CDR3 region has 14 residues. V was pared by 7 bases and J by 0 bases, with 11 bases between. Germline CDR1 SGHAT, CDR2 FQNNGV. The CDR3 here is CASISLKSTDTQYF. The CDR3 nucleotides are TGTGCCAGCATTAGCCTGAAAAGCACAGATACGCAGTATTTT.

The CDR3 reads CASSQITDEQYF. Here the CDR3 DNA reads TGTGCCAGCTCCCAAATCACGGACGAGCAGTACTTC. This chain uses TRBV18 with TRBJ2-7; the D is unclear. The germline V gene encodes CDR1 KGHSH and CDR2 LQKENI. The ends were cut back, 6 bases at V and 5 bases at J, with 11 bases in the middle. This CDR3 spans 12 amino acids.

In regard to this clone: The sample contains more than one DNA sequence encoding this CDR3. The rearrangement links TRBV5-1 to TRBJ2-1; 11 positions match TRBD2. Trimming took 0 bases from V and 6 from J; bases not matched to a gene: 5. The germline V gene has CDR1 SGHRS and CDR2 YFSETQ. This CDR3 spans 16 amino acids. The CDR3 loop reads CASSLAGTSGRNEQFF. Here the CDR3 DNA reads TGCGCCAGCAGCTTGGCTGGGACTAGCGGCCGCAATGAGCAGTTCTTC.

CDR3 nucleotides: TGTGCCAGCAGTGAAGCCCTCCAGGCGATCTCTGGAAACACCATATATTTT. Amino acid sequence: CASSEALQAISGNTIYF. This chain connects TRBV6-1 to TRBJ1-3; D is unresolved. This CDR3 contains 17 residues. The V gene's germline CDR1 is MNHNS and CDR2 SASEGT. V was cut by 0 bases and J by 0 bases, with 12 bases left in between.

The chain combines TRBV6-5 with TRBJ1-3; D remains ambiguous. Trimming took 6 bases from V and 0 from J, leaving 9 bases between them. Germline V gene lookup returns CDR1 MNHEY and CDR2 SVGAGI. The CDR3 runs 14 residues. The CDR3 sequence: CASSRYGSGNTIYF. CDR3 coding DNA: TGTGCCAGCAGCCGATACGGCTCTGGAAACACCATATATTTT.

The chain employs TRBV7-9 and TRBJ2-3; no definite D call. Trimming shortened V by 1 base and J by 5 bases, and 10 bases separated the two germline ends. Per the germline V gene, CDR1 is SEHNR and CDR2 is FQNEAQ (reference sequence). This CDR3 is built from 14 residues. DNA of the CDR3: TGTGCCAGCAGCTTAGATTCCAGGATAGATACGCAGTATTTT. Encoded protein: CASSLDSRIDTQYF.

The rearrangement uses TRBV6-5 and TRBJ1-6, with D possibly being TRBD1 (6 bases). V was clipped by 0 bases and J by 7 bases, with 10 bases between them. CDR3 length: 15 residues. Germline V lookup: CDR1 MNHEY, CDR2 SVGAGI. CDR3 bases: TGTGCCAGCAGTTACTCGCGGCAGGGGAATTCACCCCTCCACTTT. Encoded protein: CASSYSRQGNSPLHF.

This sequence joins TRBV7-9 and TRBJ2-7; 9 bases are shared with TRBD1. The CDR3 contains 14 residues. CDR1 is SEHNR and CDR2 is FQNEAQ in the germline V gene (reference sequence). Losses at the gene ends were 4 bases for V and 5 bases for J; bases not matched to a gene: 6. CDR3 coding DNA: TGTGCCAGCAGCTCTACGGGACAGGGAAACGAGCAGTACTTC. It translates to CASSSTGQGNEQYF. Using reference TRBV7-9 and TRBJ2-7 for the parts outside the CDR3, the full variable domain is DTGVSQNPRHKITKRGQNVTFRCDPISEHNRLYWYRQTLGQGPEFLTYFQNEAQLEKSRLLSDRFSAERPKGSFSTLEIQRTEQGDSAMYLCASSSTGQGNEQYFGPGTRLTVT.

This chain uses TRBV6-1 with TRBJ1-2; the match to TRBD1 covers 7 bases. J was trimmed by 6 bases and V by 6 bases; bases with no gene match: 13. CDR1 and CDR2 from the germline V gene are MNHNS and SASEGT. This CDR3 has 15 residues. CDR3 DNA: TGTGCCAGCAGACCTTGGACAGGCCAAAACGATGGCTACACCTTC. Translated, it gives CASRPWTGQNDGYTF.